This TCR beta chain was obtained from a study of Graves' ophthalmopathy and Graves' hyperthyroidism (dated by TCRdb to the late 2010s). A note on the overall study: Peripheral blood was collected at initial diagnosis, before any treatment. TCR beta repertoire signatures were used to distinguish Graves' ophthalmopathy from Graves' hyperthyroidism and to predict progression to ophthalmopathy. In total, approximately 130 blood samples were TCR-sequenced: around 42 ophthalmopathy, roughly 77 hyperthyroidism and some 17 hyperthyroidism-to-ophthalmopathy patients. To explore V-J signatures that separate ophthalmopathy from hyperthyroidism, a discovery set of approximately 100 patients was enrolled, consisting of 40 to 45 with ophthalmopathy and around 57 with stable hyperthyroidism. An independent validation cohort comprised around 19 hyperthyroidism patients and 17 patients who later progressed from hyperthyroidism to ophthalmopathy. T-cell repertoires of thyroid tissue and blood were compared in several hyperthyroidism patients. After sampling, hyperthyroidism patients received methimazole starting at 30 mg daily, and ophthalmopathy patients received high-dose intravenous methylprednisolone. The paper as a whole reports these results and caveats: The 13-signature model separated ophthalmopathy from stable hyperthyroidism with around 90% sensitivity and approximately 81% specificity in cross-validation, and 80%/75% in the test set. No statistical method was used to set the sample size in advance, and the investigators knew which group each participant was assigned to. Most expanded thyroid clonotypes with a frequency above 0.001 also appeared in blood, which suggests that blood repertoires may reflect the immune response in the thyroid. In validation, the model predicted ophthalmopathy progression with less than 71% sensitivity and 72.22% specificity; 12 predicted patients were CT-confirmed with GO in a median of approximately 6.5 months.

Of note for this clonotype: No cognate antigen has been identified for it. Relative to the germline gene, one junction end is altered; a read error may explain this.

The ophthalmopathy patients had moderately to severely active disease, with a Clinical Activity Score of 3 or higher, a NOSPECS grade of 4 or higher, and a disease duration of less than 3 months. Patients with other autoimmune diseases, uncontrolled infections, pregnancy or lactation were excluded. Clinical symptoms, serum thyroxine, TRAb, thyroid ultrasound and orbital computed tomography were used for diagnosis. PBMCs were isolated from 7.5 to 10 ml of fresh peripheral blood by Ficoll-Paque density gradient centrifugation. Total RNA was extracted using Trizol reagent, and RNA quality was checked on an Agilent 2100 Bioanalyzer. For repertoire sequencing, the TCR beta CDR3 regions were amplified from RNA transcripts. A first-round RT-PCR used HTBI primers with the Qiagen OneStep RT-PCR kit, followed by a second-round multiplex PCR, size selection and purification. Sequencing of the libraries was carried out on an Illumina HiSeq2000 in paired-end mode with 100 bp reads. Processing in the source paper ran as follows. SOAPnuke was used to process the reads, removing any read that contained adapters or uncalled bases, had a mean Phred below 15, or lacked an exact match to the constant primer or identifier. COPE v1.2.5 was used to merge the high-quality paired reads. Clonotypes were defined as unique nucleotide sequences and were aligned to IMGT TRB V, D and J references using MiTCR v1.1. Analysis was restricted to V-J combinations with a frequency above 0.0001, which covered roughly 99% of repertoires. A TCR clonal expansion and chaos score per V-J combination was defined as the ratio of F50 clonal expansion to chaos observed in the TCRdist matrix. Features were reduced by Welch's t-statistics and random forest to around 14 V-J combinations, which fed a naive Bayes classifier. The similarity between thyroid and blood repertoires was quantified using the Morisita-Horn index. Through fastp at Q25 and MiXCR, TCRdb rebuilt clones from the public reads, retaining in-frame beta chains. Rows with a matching CDR3 protein are joined into one entry that keeps the most common DNA and genes. These V and J calls are TCRdb output, not the study's own analysis. Here the sample has hundreds of thousands of distinct CDR3 sequences; about 38% occur a single time. Under 3.5% of the sample comes from the top ten.

This TCR derives from an adult man with Graves' ophthalmopathy. The material sequenced was peripheral blood.

The sequenced DNA: TGTGCCAGCAGCTTAGCGTGGGGGGATAGGGGGCCCGCTTTC. Its protein is CASSLAWGDRGPAF. The chain is encoded by TRBV7-8 joined to TRBJ2-6; a tentative D call is TRBD1 (7 bases match). Counted from cysteine to phenylalanine, this CDR3 has 14 amino acids. Only CDR3 DNA is held: 42 bases, read in frame from base 1. Reading the germline V gene gives CDR1 SGHVS and CDR2 FQNEAQ.